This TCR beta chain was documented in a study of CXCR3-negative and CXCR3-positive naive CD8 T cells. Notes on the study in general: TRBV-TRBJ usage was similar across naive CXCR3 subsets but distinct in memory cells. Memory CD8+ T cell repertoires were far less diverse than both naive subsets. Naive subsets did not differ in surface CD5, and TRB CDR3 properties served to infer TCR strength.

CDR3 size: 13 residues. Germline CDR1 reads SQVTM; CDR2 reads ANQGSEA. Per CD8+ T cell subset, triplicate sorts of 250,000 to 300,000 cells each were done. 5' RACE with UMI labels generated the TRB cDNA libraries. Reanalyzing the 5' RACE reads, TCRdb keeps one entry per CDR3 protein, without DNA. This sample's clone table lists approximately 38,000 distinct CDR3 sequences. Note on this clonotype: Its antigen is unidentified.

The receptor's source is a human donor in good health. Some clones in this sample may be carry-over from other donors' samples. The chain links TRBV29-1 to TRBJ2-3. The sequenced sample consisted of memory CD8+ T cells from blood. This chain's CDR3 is CSVDGSLGDTQYF.